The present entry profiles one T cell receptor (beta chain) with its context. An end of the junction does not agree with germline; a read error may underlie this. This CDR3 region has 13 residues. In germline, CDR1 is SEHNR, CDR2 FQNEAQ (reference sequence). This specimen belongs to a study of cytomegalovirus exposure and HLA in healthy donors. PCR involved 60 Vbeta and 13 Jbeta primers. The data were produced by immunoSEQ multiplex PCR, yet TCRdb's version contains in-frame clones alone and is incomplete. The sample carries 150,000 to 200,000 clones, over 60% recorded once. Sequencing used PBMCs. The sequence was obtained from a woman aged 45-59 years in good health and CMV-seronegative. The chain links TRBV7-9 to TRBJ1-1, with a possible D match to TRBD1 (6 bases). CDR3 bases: TGTTCCAGCAGCCCCCAGGGGCAGGGTGAAGCTTTCTTT. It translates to CSSSPQGQGEAFF.